These 16 T cell receptor beta chains were sequenced from one sample in a study of T cells after yellow fever vaccination. TCRdb re-called the 5' RACE reads through MiXCR, storing one row per CDR3 protein. The data contain approximately 150,000 distinct CDR3 sequences, roughly 8% of them singletons. The sequencing used CD4+ T cells sorted from PBMCs, collected 5 days after the yellow fever booster vaccination. Receptor source: a man aged 25 to 40 who received the YFV17D yellow fever vaccine.

This clonotype appeared many times. The gene calls are TRBV12-3 or TRBV12-4 and TRBJ2-5; TRBD2 matches 11 bases. Trimming at V came to 2 bases and at J to 2 bases, leaving 1 base not matched to a gene. The CDR3 is 15 amino acids. This CDR3 reads CASSLRLAGQETQYF. CDR3 coding DNA: TGTGCCAGCAGTTTAAGACTAGCGGGGCAAGAGACCCAGTACTTC.

This clonotype was picked up many times. The genes are TRBV5-1 and TRBJ2-1; 8 bases are shared with TRBD2. There are 13 residues in the CDR3. The V gene end was trimmed by 4 bases and the J gene end by 8 bases; junction bases not matched to a gene: 5. Per germline, CDR1 SGHRS and CDR2 YFSETQ. In DNA, the CDR3 is TGCGCCAGCAGCCCGGGACTAGGCGATGAGCAGTTCTTC. Amino acid sequence: CASSPGLGDEQFF.

V and J are TRBV20-1 and TRBJ2-3, with TRBD2 matching over 7 bases. Germline-derived CDR1 and CDR2 are DFQATT and SNEGSKA (reference sequence). J was trimmed by 1 base and V by 2 bases; bases with no gene match: 6. The length of the CDR3 is 15 residues. The CDR3 region is CSARWPSGRTDTQYF. Here the CDR3 DNA reads TGCAGTGCTAGATGGCCTAGCGGACGCACAGATACGCAGTATTTT.

The rearrangement uses TRBV20-1 and TRBJ2-7; a weak D match, TRBD2 (5 bases). Germline values: CDR1 DFQATT, CDR2 SNEGSKA (reference sequence). The V and J ends lost 0 bases and 1 base respectively, with 7 bases between them. The CDR3 covers 13 residues. The CDR3 protein is CSARDPGSYEQYF. The CDR3 bases are TGCAGTGCTAGAGATCCGGGATCCTACGAGCAGTACTTC.

This clonotype has a count of ten or more. The V gene is TRBV7-9, the J gene TRBJ2-5, with 8 bases lining up with TRBD2. V shed 4 bases and J 5 bases; nucleotides not matched to a gene: 6. This CDR3 spans 14 amino acids. Germline loops: CDR1 SEHNR, CDR2 FQNEAQ (reference sequence). CDR3 sequence reads: CASSSTGGPETQYF. The CDR3 bases are TGTGCCAGCAGCTCAACGGGAGGGCCGGAGACCCAGTACTTC.

Ten or more counts support this clonotype. The chain combines TRBV5-6 with TRBJ2-7; TRBD2 agrees at 8 bases. The germline CDR1 and CDR2 sequences are SGHDT and YYEEEE. This CDR3 has 15 amino acids. V dropped 6 bases and J dropped 2; count of bases not matched to a gene: 10. The CDR3, as DNA: TGTGCCAGCACCTTTACAGCGGGGGTCACCTACGAGCAGTACTTC. This gives the protein CASTFTAGVTYEQYF.

This clonotype was observed many times. This rearrangement joins TRBV19 to TRBJ2-7; 7 bases agree with TRBD1. The length of the CDR3 is 14 residues. V lost 9 bases and J lost 6; bases outside the gene matches: 14. The germline V gene has CDR1 LNHDA and CDR2 SQIVND (reference sequence). The CDR3, as DNA: TGTGCCAGCCAAATATGGGGACAGACTGGCGAGCAGTACTTC. As protein: CASQIWGQTGEQYF. Using reference TRBV19 and TRBJ2-7 for the parts outside the CDR3, the full variable domain is DGGITQSPKYLFRKEGQNVTLSCEQNLNHDAMYWYRQDPGQGLRLIYYSQIVNDFQKGDIAEGYSVSREKKESFPLTVTSAQKNPTAFYLCASQIWGQTGEQYFGPGTRLTVT.

This clonotype was seen many times. The chain has TRBV11-2 and TRBJ2-1; the D gene is possibly TRBD2 (5 bases). The length of the CDR3 is 11 residues. Germline lookup yields CDR1 SGHAT and CDR2 FQNNGV. V was pared by 5 bases and J by 8 bases, with 7 bases between. The CDR3: CASSLAHEQFF. The CDR3 DNA sequence: TGTGCCAGCAGCCTAGCACATGAGCAGTTCTTC.

About this clonotype itself: With a much larger clone just one base away, this may be a read error. The chain is built from TRBV7-9 and TRBJ2-7; no definite D call. Germline CDR1 and CDR2: SEHNR and FQNEAQ (reference sequence). The CDR3 has 12 amino acids. In nucleotides, the CDR3 is TGTGCCAGCAGCCCCGGGCAGCACGAGCTGTACTTC. Protein product: CASSPGQHELYF.

This clonotype was picked up many times. The J gene is TRBJ2-3, the V gene TRBV27, with TRBD2 matching over 12 bases. Germline loops: CDR1 MNHEY, CDR2 SMNVEV (reference sequence). The CDR3 totals 15 residues. The V segment lost 9 bases and the J segment 4 bases; nucleotides outside the gene matches: 8. The CDR3 reads CASTTSGSHSDTQYF. Here the CDR3 DNA reads TGTGCCAGTACGACTAGCGGGAGTCACTCAGATACGCAGTATTTT.

This clonotype appeared many times. The V gene is TRBV28, the J gene TRBJ2-2; a weak D match, TRBD2 (6 bases). This CDR3 has 15 amino acids. The germline V gene encodes CDR1 MDHEN and CDR2 SYDVKM. V was trimmed by 5 bases and J by 0 bases, leaving 10 bases between them. The CDR3 DNA sequence: TGTGCCAGCAGTCAGGAGGGCCCGAACACCGGGGAGCTGTTTTTT. Its translation is CASSQEGPNTGELFF.

This clonotype was detected many times. One end of the junction is discordant with germline, which a read error may explain. V gene TRBV5-4 combines with J gene TRBJ2-1; TRBD2 matches at 13 bases. Germline V gives CDR1 SGHNT, CDR2 YYREEE (reference sequence). CDR3 size: 18 residues. The CDR3 spells CASRGTGTSGISSNEQFF. The CDR3 nucleotides are TGTGCCAGCCGAGGGACGGGGACTAGCGGGATTTCCTCCAATGAGCAGTTCTTC.

The chain couples TRBV4-2 to TRBJ2-1, with TRBD2 matching 8 bases. After removal of 0 bases from V and 3 bases from J, the junction contained 4 bases not matched to a gene. CDR3 size: 16 residues. The germline V gene has CDR1 LGHNA and CDR2 YNFKEQ. The CDR3 here is CASSQDPGRVYNEQFF. CDR3 bases: TGTGCCAGCAGCCAAGATCCCGGGAGGGTCTACAATGAGCAGTTCTTC.

This clonotype occurred many times. This sequence joins TRBV12-3 or TRBV12-4 and TRBJ2-7; 10 bases map to TRBD1. V gave up 3 bases and J gave up 4 bases; unmatched junction bases: 9. This CDR3 contains 16 residues. CDR3 sequence reads: CASSLGSGQGKYEQYF. The DNA of the CDR3 is TGTGCCAGCAGTTTGGGTTCGGGACAGGGGAAATACGAGCAGTACTTC.

The sample holds many counts of this clonotype. V and J are TRBV7-2 and TRBJ1-1, with unresolved D. Germline assignment: CDR1 SGHTA and CDR2 FQGNSA. This CDR3 has 13 residues. Trimming took 5 bases from V and 8 from J, leaving 15 bases between them. CDR3 in amino acids: CASSTSSKGEAFF. Here the CDR3 DNA reads TGTGCCAGCAGCACTAGCAGTAAGGGAGAAGCTTTCTTT. The complete variable domain, with remaining parts taken from reference TRBV7-2 and TRBJ1-1, reads GAGVSQSPSNKVTEKGKDVELRCDPISGHTALYWYRQSLGQGLEFLIYFQGNSAPDKSGLPSDRFSAERTGGSVSTLTIQRTQQEDSAVYLCASSTSSKGEAFFGQGTRLTVV.

This clonotype appeared many times. The gene calls are TRBV19 and TRBJ2-1; 12 bases are a match to TRBD2. The CDR3 contains 17 residues. Germline V gene sequence: CDR1 LNHDA, CDR2 SQIVND (reference sequence). J gave up 7 bases and V 0 bases, and 7 bases lay outside the gene matches. In nucleotides, the CDR3 is TGTGCCAGTAGTATAGATCTAGCGGGAGGGCCCTCAAATGAGCAGTTCTTC. It codes for CASSIDLAGGPSNEQFF. The full variable domain, rest sourced from reference TRBV19 and TRBJ2-1, is DGGITQSPKYLFRKEGQNVTLSCEQNLNHDAMYWYRQDPGQGLRLIYYSQIVNDFQKGDIAEGYSVSREKKESFPLTVTSAQKNPTAFYLCASSIDLAGGPSNEQFFGPGTRLTVL.